A selection of T cell receptor beta chains follows, all from one sample in a study of blood T cell repertoires in COVID-19. TCRdb's table, derived via immunoSEQ multiplex PCR, lists solely in-frame clones and lacks some. The data hold fewer than 250,000 clones, with approximately 85% observed a single time. The sequencing sample was made of peripheral blood. The origin of the receptors is a woman aged 45-65 years with active or convalescent COVID-19. Both conserved end residues are part of each CDR3. The D gene is left open where the match is weak.

v_call	j_call	d_call	cdr3_aa
TRBV15	TRBJ1-5	TRBD1	CATSRPQPGQGKYSNQPQHF
TRBV28	TRBJ2-4	NA	CASSLFPTAKNIQYF
TRBV6-2/TRBV6-3	TRBJ1-1	TRBD1	CASSFFTGGGEAFF
TRBV28	TRBJ1-1	NA	CASSLAPDNTEAFF
TRBV6-5	TRBJ1-2	TRBD1	CASSYQQGVIYTF
TRBV6-1	TRBJ1-1	NA	CASSDSRNTEAFF
TRBV5-6	TRBJ2-3	TRBD1	CASSLKTGGTDTQYF
TRBV7-9	TRBJ1-5	NA	CASRLGGQPQHF
TRBV28	TRBJ2-3	TRBD2	CASSLGTSGSTDTQYF
TRBV29-1	TRBJ2-3	NA	CSVDEGTDTQYF
TRBV5-1	TRBJ1-1	NA	CASSLALRVNTEAFF
TRBV28	TRBJ1-5	TRBD1	CASSDRVANQPQHF
TRBV6-5	TRBJ2-5	NA	CASISLESRNF
TRBV3-1/TRBV3-2	TRBJ1-6	NA	CASSQGDRSPLHF
TRBV5-1	TRBJ1-2	TRBD1	CASSLGGTGDYGYTF
TRBV11-2	TRBJ1-1	NA	CASSFRRFTEAFF
TRBV10-3	TRBJ2-3	TRBD2	CAISERLAGVGDTQYF
TRBV2	TRBJ2-2	NA	CASSVWGPNTGELFF
TRBV6-5	TRBJ2-3	TRBD1	CASRNRGFPTDTQYF
TRBV7-2	TRBJ2-2	NA	CASSLTVTANTGELFF
TRBV11-3	TRBJ2-7	NA	CASSLGEYYEQYF
TRBV11-2	TRBJ2-7	NA	CASSPQPTAYEQYF
TRBV5-4	TRBJ2-7	TRBD2	CASSSSGASGTIYEQYF
TRBV7-3	TRBJ2-3	NA	CASSFPGTDTQYF
TRBV15	TRBJ1-3	TRBD1	CATTRDSGNTIYF
TRBV3-1/TRBV3-2	TRBJ2-3	TRBD2	CASSQRRPSGAYTQYF
TRBV19	TRBJ1-3	NA	CASSMGAGNTIYF
TRBV5-1	TRBJ1-3	TRBD1	CASSLDRAGNTIYF
TRBV10-1	TRBJ1-5	TRBD1	CASSVLRDRVDQPQHF
TRBV3-1/TRBV3-2	TRBJ2-3	TRBD1	CASSLRQGSTDTQYF
TRBV6-2/TRBV6-3	TRBJ2-1	TRBD1	CASSPQGAAYNEQFF
TRBV18	TRBJ2-1	NA	CASSPGTSSYNEQFF
TRBV11-2	TRBJ1-6	NA	CASSLGRRGSSSYNSPLHF
TRBV3-1/TRBV3-2	TRBJ2-6	NA	CASSQDWRGAGANVLTF
TRBV29-1	TRBJ1-1	TRBD1	CSVSQGAMLAFF
TRBV3-1/TRBV3-2	TRBJ2-2	NA	CASSSRAGAYTGELFF
TRBV5-6	TRBJ2-2	NA	CASSFNGELFF
TRBV7-9	TRBJ1-1	NA	CASRSTANTEAFF
TRBV3-1/TRBV3-2	TRBJ2-3	TRBD2	CASSLGLAGEADTQYF
TRBV10-2	TRBJ2-1	TRBD2	CASAKARPSGGPRSYNEQFF
TRBV4-2	TRBJ2-2	TRBD2	CASSRYSGGANTGELFF
TRBV5-1	TRBJ2-6	NA	CASSLVPVTGIGANVLTF
TRBV5-1	TRBJ2-7	TRBD2	CASSVHPGLQLFEQYF
TRBV3-1/TRBV3-2	TRBJ1-5	NA	CASSQDTRGNQPQHF
TRBV5-4	TRBJ2-5	TRBD2	CASSLTSGRQETQYF
TRBV5-1	TRBJ2-3	NA	CASSLLGAGDTQYF
TRBV7-3	TRBJ2-1	TRBD2	CASSSASGSWEQFF
TRBV7-2	TRBJ2-1	TRBD2	CASSPGLGVGEQFF
TRBV3-1/TRBV3-2	TRBJ2-1	NA	CASSQVPLATAYNEQFF